This TCR beta chain was identified during a study of blood T cell repertoires in COVID-19. Study as a whole: The cDNA or gDNA used as material had been derived from T cells, B-cell-depleted T cells, or PBMCs.

Original data processing: From reference gene primer amplification, estimates of nucleated cell counts were derived. Assay used: immunoSEQ multiplex PCR; TCRdb lists only in-frame clones, some missing. That table gives V, J and clone size, and the DNA gave D and trimming. The table shows some 45,000 clones, with approximately 86% occurring only once. Germline lookup yields CDR1 SSHAT and CDR2 FNYEAQ (reference sequence). Trimming cost V 4 bases and J 5 bases, with 14 bases left between them. The CDR3 covers 14 residues. The clonotype comes from a woman aged 80 or older with acute or convalescent COVID-19. This chain connects TRBV7-7 to TRBJ2-5; tentatively, D is TRBD2 (5 bases). The sequencing input was peripheral blood. The CDR3 DNA is TGTGCCAGCAGCTCAGGACTGCCTGCGGAGACCCAGTACTTC. This encodes CASSSGLPAETQYF.